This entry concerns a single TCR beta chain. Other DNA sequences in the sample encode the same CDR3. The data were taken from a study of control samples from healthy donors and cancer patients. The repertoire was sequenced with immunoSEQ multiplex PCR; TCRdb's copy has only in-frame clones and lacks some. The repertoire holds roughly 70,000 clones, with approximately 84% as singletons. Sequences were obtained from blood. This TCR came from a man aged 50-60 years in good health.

As DNA, the CDR3 is TGTGCCAGCAGCCTGGGACTCAGCACAGATACGCAGTATTTT. Protein sequence: CASSLGLSTDTQYF. The chain carries TRBV27 and TRBJ2-3; weak D call: TRBD2 (6 bases). V was clipped by 6 bases and J by 0 bases, with 10 bases between them. The CDR3 extends over 14 amino acids. Germline loops: CDR1 MNHEY, CDR2 SMNVEV (reference sequence).